The 20 T cell receptor beta chains reported below all come from one sample, sequenced in a study of blood T cell repertoires in COVID-19. The assay was immunoSEQ multiplex PCR, and TCRdb's table has in-frame clones only and misses some. The sample lists some 350,000 clones; around 90% were seen once. Sequencing was carried out using peripheral blood. These receptors all come from a man aged 18 to 30 with active or convalescent COVID-19.

This chain uses TRBV6-6 with TRBJ2-7, with a possible D match to TRBD1 (6 bases). The V and J ends lost 4 bases and 0 bases respectively, with 16 bases between them. Germline V gene lookup returns CDR1 MNHNY and CDR2 SVGAGI (reference sequence). This CDR3 contains 16 residues. CDR3 loop: CASSSPGQWSSYEQYF. The CDR3 DNA sequence: TGTGCCAGCAGTTCGCCCGGACAGTGGAGCTCCTACGAGCAGTACTTC.

This rearrangement joins TRBV29-1 to TRBJ2-3, with D possibly being TRBD2 (5 bases). The germline gives CDR1 SQVTM, CDR2 ANQGSEA. Trimming shortened V by 6 bases and J by 0 bases, and 13 bases separated the two germline ends. The CDR3 loop spans 14 amino acids. The CDR3, as DNA: TGCAGCGTCAGCGGAGCGGATAGCACAGATACGCAGTATTTT. It codes for CSVSGADSTDTQYF.

The chain couples TRBV4-1 to TRBJ1-3; D unclear. The CDR3 loop spans 13 amino acids. Germline V gene data show CDR1 as MGHRA and CDR2 as YSYEKL. With 4 bases removed from V and 4 bases from J, the gap between germline ends came to 8 bases. The CDR3 here is CASSLAWGNTIYF. CDR3 sequence (DNA): TGCGCCAGCAGCCTAGCTTGGGGAAACACCATATATTTT.

The chain couples TRBV13 to TRBJ1-2, with D perhaps matching TRBD1 (6 bases). This CDR3 has 14 amino acids. Trimming took off 3 bases at V and 2 bases at J, with 10 bases between the two ends. Per the germline V gene, CDR1 is PRHDT and CDR2 is FYEKMQ (reference sequence). CDR3 in amino acids: CASSFGQNNYGYTF. As DNA, the CDR3 is TGTGCCAGCAGCTTTGGACAGAACAACTATGGCTACACCTTC.

The CDR3 sequence: CASSESGQLNEKLFF. The CDR3 DNA is TGTGCCAGCAGTGAATCGGGACAGCTTAATGAAAAACTGTTTTTT. The J gene is TRBJ1-4, the V gene TRBV2, with TRBD1 matching over 7 bases. The V gene end was trimmed by 2 bases and the J gene end by 4 bases; junction bases not matched to a gene: 4. The CDR3 consists of 15 residues. Per germline, CDR1 SNHLY and CDR2 FYNNEI.

As to this clone: Other DNA sequences of this sample code for an identical CDR3. CDR3 loop: CSAALGEQYF. As DNA, the CDR3 is TGCAGTGCTGCCCTAGGAGAGCAGTACTTC. V gene TRBV20-1 combines with J gene TRBJ2-7; D gene uncertain. This CDR3 is built from 10 residues. Germline loops: CDR1 DFQATT, CDR2 SNEGSKA (reference sequence). V lost 5 bases and J 7 bases, leaving 9 bases between the germline ends.

The V and J genes are TRBV7-8 and TRBJ2-2; 9 nucleotides align to TRBD2. V lost 2 bases, J lost 4 bases, and 5 bases stayed unmatched. The CDR3 spans 16 residues. Germline CDR1 SGHVS, CDR2 FQNEAQ. This chain's CDR3 is CASSLYSGGPTGELFF. The CDR3 nucleotides read TGTGCCAGCAGCTTATATAGCGGGGGACCCACCGGGGAGCTGTTTTTT.

V and J are TRBV19 and TRBJ2-7; 12 bases agree with TRBD1. Losses at the gene ends were 9 bases for V and 4 bases for J; bases not matched to a gene: 7. The germline V gene has CDR1 LNHDA and CDR2 SQIVND (reference sequence). The CDR3 extends over 14 amino acids. CDR3 DNA: TGTGCCAGCCGGGACAGGGGGCAAGGGTACGAGCAGTACTTC. Translating gives CASRDRGQGYEQYF. Variable domain in full (rest from reference TRBV19 and TRBJ2-7): DGGITQSPKYLFRKEGQNVTLSCEQNLNHDAMYWYRQDPGQGLRLIYYSQIVNDFQKGDIAEGYSVSREKKESFPLTVTSAQKNPTAFYLCASRDRGQGYEQYFGPGTRLTVT.

The V and J genes are TRBV19 and TRBJ2-1, with 7 bases lining up with TRBD1. The CDR3 has 16 amino acids. Germline CDR1 reads LNHDA; CDR2 reads SQIVND (reference sequence). V shed 8 bases, J shed 6 bases, and the junction held 16 bases outside the gene matches. For the CDR3, the DNA is TGTGCCAGTTCTAGATCTCCGGGACAGAAATTCAATGAGCAGTTCTTC. Protein: CASSRSPGQKFNEQFF. Together with reference TRBV19 and TRBJ2-1, the CDR3 gives the full variable domain: DGGITQSPKYLFRKEGQNVTLSCEQNLNHDAMYWYRQDPGQGLRLIYYSQIVNDFQKGDIAEGYSVSREKKESFPLTVTSAQKNPTAFYLCASSRSPGQKFNEQFFGPGTRLTVL.

V gene TRBV5-4 combines with J gene TRBJ2-1, with a weak D call TRBD2 (7 bases). This CDR3 is built from 12 residues. CDR1 and CDR2 (germline): SGHNT, YYREEE (reference sequence). V dropped 3 bases and J dropped 10 bases, with 11 bases sitting between them. The CDR3 nucleotides read TGTGCCAGCAGCTCCCCGGGGGGCGAGCAGTTCTTC. It encodes CASSSPGGEQFF.

The V call is TRBV6-5, the J call TRBJ1-2; D is ambiguous. V shed 4 bases and J shed 2 bases, with 14 bases lying between them. CDR1 and CDR2 from the germline V gene are MNHEY and SVGAGI. The CDR3 has 15 residues. This CDR3 reads CASSSLPLSNYGYTF. The CDR3 region has the DNA TGTGCCAGCAGTTCACTACCACTGTCAAACTATGGCTACACCTTC.

V is TRBV7-9 and J is TRBJ2-2; a weak D match, TRBD1 (6 bases). This CDR3 has 13 residues. V was cut by 5 bases and J by 3 bases, with 7 bases left in between. Per the germline V gene, CDR1 is SEHNR and CDR2 is FQNEAQ (reference sequence). The CDR3 is CASSRTDTGELFF. In DNA form, the CDR3 reads TGTGCCAGCAGCCGGACAGACACCGGGGAGCTGTTTTTT.

The chain combines TRBV7-9 with TRBJ1-2, with D possibly matching TRBD1 (5 bases). In germline, CDR1 is SEHNR, CDR2 FQNEAQ (reference sequence). V lost 5 bases, J lost 2 bases, and 27 bases lay in between. This CDR3 is built from 19 residues. CDR3 in DNA: TGTGCCAGCAGCGAAAAAAGGGTCGGGGGAAGAGTTGGGAACTATGGCTACACCTTC. This gives the protein CASSEKRVGGRVGNYGYTF.

The chain is built from TRBV6-2 or TRBV6-3 and TRBJ1-1; D might be TRBD1 (5 bases). Per the germline V gene, CDR1 is MNHEY and CDR2 is SVGEGT. Trimming stripped 2 bases from V and 7 bases from J, with 11 bases between. The CDR3 contains 13 residues. The DNA of the CDR3 is TGTGCCAGCAGTTACACTTACAGGAATGAAGCTTTCTTT. Protein product: CASSYTYRNEAFF.

Comments on this clone: Within the sample, other DNA sequences also encode this same CDR3. The chain is built from TRBV4-3 and TRBJ1-3; possible D gene TRBD1, 5 bases. CDR3 size: 15 residues. Germline CDR1 LGHNA, CDR2 YSLEER. Trimming left V 0 bases short and J 1 base short, with 7 bases between. The CDR3 loop is CASSQDGGSGNTIYF. The CDR3 bases are TGCGCCAGCAGCCAAGATGGGGGGTCTGGAAACACCATATATTTT.

The V and J genes are TRBV3-1 (or the pseudogene TRBV3-2) and TRBJ1-2; a weak D match, TRBD1 (5 bases). The CDR3 runs 11 residues. The V end lost 6 bases, the J end lost 8 bases, and 10 bases lay between the germline ends. Germline loops: CDR1 LGHDT, CDR2 YNNKEL (reference sequence). The CDR3 here is CASSQGQGYTF. CDR3 sequence (DNA): TGTGCCAGCAGTCAGGGTCAGGGCTACACCTTC.

The count of this clone is one. The J gene is TRBJ2-5, the V gene TRBV28; 9 nucleotides line up with TRBD2. Looked up from germline, CDR1 is MDHEN and CDR2 is SYDVKM. Germline trimming cut 5 bases from V and 3 bases from J; bases unmatched to any gene: 7. The CDR3 sequence is 15 residues long. The CDR3 loop reads CASSPRGGAKETQYF. The DNA for the CDR3 is TGTGCCAGCAGTCCCCGCGGGGGGGCCAAAGAGACCCAGTACTTC.

This chain joins TRBV6-5 and TRBJ1-5; the D gene is possibly TRBD1 (5 bases). Germline V gives CDR1 MNHEY, CDR2 SVGAGI. The CDR3 runs to 12 residues. Deletions cut 11 bases from V and 4 bases from J, with 12 bases between. Written as DNA, the CDR3 is TGTGCCGGAAAGGGGTTAAATCAGCCCCAGCATTTT. It is translated as CAGKGLNQPQHF.

The chain recombines TRBV5-5 with TRBJ2-2; 7 bases are shared with TRBD1. Germline V gene sequence: CDR1 SGHKS, CDR2 YYEKEE (reference sequence). CDR3 length: 15 amino acids. The V gene end was trimmed by 4 bases and the J gene end by 6 bases; junction bases not matched to a gene: 9. The CDR3 protein is CASSTRGRGPGELFF. The CDR3 DNA reads as TGTGCCAGCAGCACGAGGGGGCGCGGCCCCGGGGAGCTGTTTTTT.

The rearrangement uses TRBV3-1 (or the pseudogene TRBV3-2) and TRBJ2-3; tentative D call: TRBD2 (6 bases). The CDR3 loop spans 15 amino acids. The V end lost 4 bases, the J end lost 2 bases, and 13 bases lay between the germline ends. The germline CDR1 and CDR2 sequences are LGHDT and YNNKEL (reference sequence). The CDR3 loop reads CASSLGLPITDTQYF. CDR3 bases: TGTGCCAGCAGCCTCGGACTACCGATCACAGATACGCAGTATTTT.